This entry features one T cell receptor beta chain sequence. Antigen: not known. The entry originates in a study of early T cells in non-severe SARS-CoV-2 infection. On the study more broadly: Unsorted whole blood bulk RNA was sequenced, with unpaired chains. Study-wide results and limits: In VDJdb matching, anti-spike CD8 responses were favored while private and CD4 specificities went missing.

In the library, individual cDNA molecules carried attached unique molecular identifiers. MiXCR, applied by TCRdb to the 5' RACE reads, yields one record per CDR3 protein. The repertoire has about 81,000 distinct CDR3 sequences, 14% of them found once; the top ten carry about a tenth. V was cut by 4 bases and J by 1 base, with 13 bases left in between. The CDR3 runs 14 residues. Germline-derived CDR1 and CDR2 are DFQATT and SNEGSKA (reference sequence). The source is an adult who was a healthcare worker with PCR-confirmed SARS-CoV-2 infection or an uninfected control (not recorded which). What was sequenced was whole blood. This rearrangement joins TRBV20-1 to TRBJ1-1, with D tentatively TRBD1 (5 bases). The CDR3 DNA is TGCAGTGCTACTAGGACACGTACGAACACTGAAGCTTTCTTT. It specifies CSATRTRTNTEAFF.